This T cell receptor (beta chain) is drawn from a study of molecular identifiers for immune sequencing clone quantification. Naive CD8 T cells underwent sorting with the CD8+CD4-CCR7+CD45RA+ definition. Bulk TCR library preparation followed previously described methods with listed TCR primers. TCRdb re-derived calls from the PCR reads in MiXCR, one entry per CDR3 protein. Of around 460,000 distinct CDR3 sequences listed, about 20% were seen once; the top ten hold approximately 0.8%. The CDR3 covers 13 residues. Germline CDR1 is MNHEY and CDR2 is SMNVEV (reference sequence). The germline V and J ends were trimmed by 0 bases and 4 bases, with 5 bases remaining between them. In this sample, this clonotype turned up many times.

The rearrangement joins TRBV27 to TRBJ2-3; D call uncertain. Sequencing was performed on naive CD8+ T cells from blood, with Jurkat cell RNA spiked in. Subset indicated: FACS-sorted CD8+CD4-CCR7+CD45RA+ naive T cells. This receptor was taken from a human donor in good health. Some libraries in this study had Jurkat cell RNA spiked in. The CDR3 loop is CASSLSSADTQYF. DNA for the CDR3: TGTGCCAGCAGTTTATCGTCGGCAGATACGCAGTATTTT.